This TCR beta chain came from a study of glioma-infiltrating T cells. This CDR3 region has 16 residues. With V trimmed by 6 bases and J by 6 bases, 8 bases remained unmatched. The germline gives CDR1 SGHTA, CDR2 FQGNSA. This clonotype was counted at least ten times. The iRepertoire nested amplicon-rescue multiplex PCR amplified TCR alpha and beta CDR3s from RNA. Input was roughly 100-450 ng of tissue mRNA or PBMC total RNA. TCRdb reanalysed the multiplex PCR reads using MiXCR and keeps one entry per CDR3 protein. The table lists more than 95,000 distinct CDR3 sequences, roughly 25% of them singletons. The rearrangement joins TRBV7-2 to TRBJ2-3; 14 bases are shared with TRBD2. Sequencing was carried out using glioma tissue, nonneoplastic brain tissue, or PBMCs (not recorded which). The sequence was collected from a human donor with low-grade glioma or glioblastoma, undergoing nonglioma brain surgery, or in good health (not recorded which). CDR3 coding DNA: TGTGCCAGCAGTTCCCGACTAGCGGGAGGGAGGGATACGCAGTATTTT. Its translation is CASSSRLAGGRDTQYF.